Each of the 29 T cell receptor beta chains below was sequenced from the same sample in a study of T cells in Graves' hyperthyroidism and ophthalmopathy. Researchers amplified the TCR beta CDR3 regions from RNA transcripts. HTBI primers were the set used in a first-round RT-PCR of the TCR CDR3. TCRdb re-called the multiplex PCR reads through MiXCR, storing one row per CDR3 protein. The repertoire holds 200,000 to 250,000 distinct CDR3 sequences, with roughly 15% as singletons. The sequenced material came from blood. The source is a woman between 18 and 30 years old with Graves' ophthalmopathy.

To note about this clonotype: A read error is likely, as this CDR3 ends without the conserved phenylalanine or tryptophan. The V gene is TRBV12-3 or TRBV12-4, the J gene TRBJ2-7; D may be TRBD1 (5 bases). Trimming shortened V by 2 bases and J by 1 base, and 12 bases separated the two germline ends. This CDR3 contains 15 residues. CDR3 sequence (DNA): TGTGCCAGCAGTTTAATGGGGCTGGTGTCCTACGAGCAGTACTCC. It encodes CASSLMGLVSYEQYS.

The CDR3 bases are TGTGCCAGCAGTGACAGGGAAAACGGGGAGCTGTTTTTT. As protein: CASSDRENGELFF. This sequence joins TRBV6-4 and TRBJ2-2, with D uncertain. Trimming removed 2 bases at V and 7 bases at J, with 8 bases between. Germline CDR1 reads MRHNA; CDR2 reads SNTAGT. The CDR3 extends over 13 amino acids.

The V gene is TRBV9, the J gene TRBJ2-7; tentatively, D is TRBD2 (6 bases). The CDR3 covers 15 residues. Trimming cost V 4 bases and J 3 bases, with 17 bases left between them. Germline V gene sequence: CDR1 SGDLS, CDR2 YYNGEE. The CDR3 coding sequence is TGTGCCAGCAGCTTAGATACGTCGGGAGTCTACGAGCAGTACTTC. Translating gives CASSLDTSGVYEQYF. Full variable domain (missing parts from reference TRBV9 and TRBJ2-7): DSGVTQTPKHLITATGQRVTLRCSPRSGDLSVYWYQQSLDQGLQFLIQYYNGEERAKGNILERFSAQQFPDLHSELNLSSLELGDSALYFCASSLDTSGVYEQYFGPGTRLTVT.

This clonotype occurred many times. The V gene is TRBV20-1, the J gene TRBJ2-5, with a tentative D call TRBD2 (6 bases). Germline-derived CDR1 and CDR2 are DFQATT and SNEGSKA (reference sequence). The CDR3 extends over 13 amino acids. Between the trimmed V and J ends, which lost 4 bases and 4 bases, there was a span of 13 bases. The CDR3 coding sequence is TGCAGTGCTATTCAGGGACTGGCAGAGACCCAGTACTTC. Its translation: CSAIQGLAETQYF.

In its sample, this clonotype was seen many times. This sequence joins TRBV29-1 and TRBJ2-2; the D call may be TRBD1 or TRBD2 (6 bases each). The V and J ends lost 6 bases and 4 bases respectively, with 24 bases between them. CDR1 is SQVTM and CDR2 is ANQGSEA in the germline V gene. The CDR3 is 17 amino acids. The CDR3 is CSVQPLTSGASTGELFF. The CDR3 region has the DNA TGCAGCGTCCAACCTCTGACATCGGGGGCAAGCACCGGGGAGCTGTTTTTT.

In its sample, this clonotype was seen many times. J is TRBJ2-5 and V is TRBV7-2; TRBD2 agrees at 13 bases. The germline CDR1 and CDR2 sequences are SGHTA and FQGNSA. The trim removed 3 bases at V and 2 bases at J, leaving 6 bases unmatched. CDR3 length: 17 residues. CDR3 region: CASSLRTSGGVQETQYF. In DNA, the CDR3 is TGTGCCAGCAGCTTGAGGACTAGCGGGGGCGTTCAAGAGACCCAGTACTTC. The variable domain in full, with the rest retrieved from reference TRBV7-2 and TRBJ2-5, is GAGVSQSPSNKVTEKGKDVELRCDPISGHTALYWYRQSLGQGLEFLIYFQGNSAPDKSGLPSDRFSAERTGGSVSTLTIQRTQQEDSAVYLCASSLRTSGGVQETQYFGPGTRLLVL.

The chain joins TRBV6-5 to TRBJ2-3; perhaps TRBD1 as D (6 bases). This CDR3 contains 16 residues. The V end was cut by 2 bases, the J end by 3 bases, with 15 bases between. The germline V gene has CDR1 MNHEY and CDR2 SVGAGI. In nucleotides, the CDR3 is TGTGCCAGCAGTTACACTGCAGGGGCTGAGACAGATACGCAGTATTTT. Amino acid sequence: CASSYTAGAETDTQYF.

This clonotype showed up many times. CDR3 region: CASSLAVGNSYEQYF. The CDR3 region has the DNA TGTGCCAGCAGCTTAGCGGTCGGGAATTCCTACGAGCAGTACTTC. The chain employs TRBV7-2 and TRBJ2-7, with a weak D call TRBD2 (5 bases). V gave up 0 bases and J gave up 1 base, with 10 bases separating them. Germline V lookup: CDR1 SGHTA, CDR2 FQGNSA. The CDR3 loop spans 15 amino acids.

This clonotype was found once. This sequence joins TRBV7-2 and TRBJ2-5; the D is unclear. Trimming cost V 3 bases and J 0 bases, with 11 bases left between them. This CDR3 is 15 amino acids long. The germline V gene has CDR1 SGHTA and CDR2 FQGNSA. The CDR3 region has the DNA TGTGCCAGCAGCTTCCCCAGCAGAGACCAAGAGACCCAGTACTTC. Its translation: CASSFPSRDQETQYF. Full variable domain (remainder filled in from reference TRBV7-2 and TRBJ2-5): GAGVSQSPSNKVTEKGKDVELRCDPISGHTALYWYRQSLGQGLEFLIYFQGNSAPDKSGLPSDRFSAERTGGSVSTLTIQRTQQEDSAVYLCASSFPSRDQETQYFGPGTRLLVL.

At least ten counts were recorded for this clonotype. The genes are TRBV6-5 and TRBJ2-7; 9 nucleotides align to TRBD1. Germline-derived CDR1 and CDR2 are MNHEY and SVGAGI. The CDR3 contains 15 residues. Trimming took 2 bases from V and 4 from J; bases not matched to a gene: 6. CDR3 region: CASSYPDRGSYEQYF. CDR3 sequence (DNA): TGTGCCAGCAGTTACCCGGACAGGGGATCGTACGAGCAGTACTTC.

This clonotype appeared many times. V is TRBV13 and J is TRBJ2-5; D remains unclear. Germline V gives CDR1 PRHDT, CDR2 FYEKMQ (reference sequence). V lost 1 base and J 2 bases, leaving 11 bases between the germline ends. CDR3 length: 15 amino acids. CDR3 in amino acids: CASSLALKGQETQYF. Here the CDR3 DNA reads TGTGCCAGCAGCTTAGCCCTGAAAGGGCAAGAGACCCAGTACTTC.

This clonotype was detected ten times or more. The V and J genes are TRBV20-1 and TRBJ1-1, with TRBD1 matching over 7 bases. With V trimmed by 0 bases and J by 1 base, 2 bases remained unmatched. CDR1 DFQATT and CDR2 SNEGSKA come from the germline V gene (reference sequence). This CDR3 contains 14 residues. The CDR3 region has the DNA TGCAGTGCTAGAGACGGGACAGCGAACACTGAAGCTTTCTTT. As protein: CSARDGTANTEAFF.

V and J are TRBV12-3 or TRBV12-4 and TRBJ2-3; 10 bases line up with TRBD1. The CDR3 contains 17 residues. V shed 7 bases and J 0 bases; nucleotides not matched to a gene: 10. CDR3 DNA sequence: TGTGCCAGCACCAATTGGGGGACAGGGGCAAGCACAGATACGCAGTATTTT. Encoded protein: CASTNWGTGASTDTQYF.

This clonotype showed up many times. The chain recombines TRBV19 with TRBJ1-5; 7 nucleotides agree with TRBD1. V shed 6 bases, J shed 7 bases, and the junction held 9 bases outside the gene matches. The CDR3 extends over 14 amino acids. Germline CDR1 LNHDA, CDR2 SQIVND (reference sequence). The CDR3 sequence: CASSLTGANQPQHF. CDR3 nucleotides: TGTGCCAGTAGCCTAACAGGGGCGAACCAGCCCCAGCATTTT.

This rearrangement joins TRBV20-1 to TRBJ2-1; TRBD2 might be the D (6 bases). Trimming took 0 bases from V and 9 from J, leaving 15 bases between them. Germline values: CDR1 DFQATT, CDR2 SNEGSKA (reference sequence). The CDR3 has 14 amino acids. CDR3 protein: CSARDWGRRGEQFF. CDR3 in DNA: TGCAGTGCTAGAGATTGGGGACGGAGGGGTGAGCAGTTCTTC.

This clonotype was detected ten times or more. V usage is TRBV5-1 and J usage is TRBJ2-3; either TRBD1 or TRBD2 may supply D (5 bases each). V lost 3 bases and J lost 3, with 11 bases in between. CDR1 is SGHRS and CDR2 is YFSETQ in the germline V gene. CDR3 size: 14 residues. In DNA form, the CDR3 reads TGCGCCAGCAGCTCCGGGACGGTGACAGATACGCAGTATTTT. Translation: CASSSGTVTDTQYF.

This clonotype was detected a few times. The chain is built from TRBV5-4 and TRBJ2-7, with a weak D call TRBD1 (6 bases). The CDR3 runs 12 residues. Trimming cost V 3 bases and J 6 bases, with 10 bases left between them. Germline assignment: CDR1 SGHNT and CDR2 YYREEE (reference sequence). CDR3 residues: CASSWGTTEQYF. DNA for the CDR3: TGTGCCAGCAGCTGGGGGACAACCGAGCAGTACTTC. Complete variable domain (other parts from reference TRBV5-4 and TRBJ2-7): ETGVTQSPTHLIKTRGQQVTLRCSSQSGHNTVSWYQQALGQGPQFIFQYYREEENGRGNFPPRFSGLQFPNYSSELNVNALELDDSALYLCASSWGTTEQYFGPGTRLTVT.

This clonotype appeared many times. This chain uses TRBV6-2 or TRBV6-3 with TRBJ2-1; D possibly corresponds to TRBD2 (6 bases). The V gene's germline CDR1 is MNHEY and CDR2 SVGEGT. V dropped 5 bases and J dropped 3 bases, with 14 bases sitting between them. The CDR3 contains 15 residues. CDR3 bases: TGTGCCAGCAGTCTAAAGAGGGACTTCTACAATGAGCAGTTCTTC. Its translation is CASSLKRDFYNEQFF.

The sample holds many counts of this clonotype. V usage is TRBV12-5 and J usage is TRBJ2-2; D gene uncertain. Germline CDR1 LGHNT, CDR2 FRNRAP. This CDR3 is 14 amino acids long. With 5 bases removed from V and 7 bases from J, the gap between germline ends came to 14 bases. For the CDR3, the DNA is TGTGCTAGTGGTCTATCTAGAGTTGGCGGGGAGCTGTTTTTT. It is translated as CASGLSRVGGELFF.

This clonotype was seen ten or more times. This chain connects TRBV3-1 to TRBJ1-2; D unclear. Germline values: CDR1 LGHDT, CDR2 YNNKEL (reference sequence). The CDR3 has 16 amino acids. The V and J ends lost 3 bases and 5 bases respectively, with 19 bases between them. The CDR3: CASSQTVGLRRYGYTF. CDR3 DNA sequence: TGTGCCAGCAGCCAGACCGTGGGCCTACGTCGGTATGGCTACACCTTC.

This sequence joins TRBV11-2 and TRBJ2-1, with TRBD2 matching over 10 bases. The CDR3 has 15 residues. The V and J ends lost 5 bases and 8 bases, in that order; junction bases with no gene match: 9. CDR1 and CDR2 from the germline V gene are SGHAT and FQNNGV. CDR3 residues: CASSQVGSGRYEQFF. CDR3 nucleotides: TGTGCCAGCAGCCAAGTGGGTAGCGGGAGGTATGAGCAGTTCTTC.

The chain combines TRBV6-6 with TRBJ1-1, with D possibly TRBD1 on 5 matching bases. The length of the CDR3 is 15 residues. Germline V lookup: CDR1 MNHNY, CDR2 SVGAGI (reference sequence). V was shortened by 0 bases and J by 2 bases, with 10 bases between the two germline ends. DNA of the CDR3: TGTGCCAGCAGTTACTCGTGGGGGTCTAACACTGAAGCTTTCTTT. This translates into CASSYSWGSNTEAFF.

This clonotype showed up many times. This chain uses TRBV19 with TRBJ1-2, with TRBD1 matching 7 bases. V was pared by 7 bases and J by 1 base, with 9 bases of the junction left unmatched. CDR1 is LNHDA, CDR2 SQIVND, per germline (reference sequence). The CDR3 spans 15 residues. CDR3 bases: TGTGCCAGTAACTCGAACAGGGGCCTTAACTATGGCTACACCTTC. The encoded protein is CASNSNRGLNYGYTF.

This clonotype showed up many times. The CDR3 region has the DNA TGTGCCATCAGTGAACGGGCAAACACTGAAGCTTTCTTT. The encoded protein is CAISERANTEAFF. This sequence joins TRBV10-3 and TRBJ1-1, with D hard to call. The CDR3 is 13 amino acids. CDR1 and CDR2 (germline): ENHRY, SYGVKD. Trimming took 3 bases from V and 2 from J, leaving 7 bases between them.

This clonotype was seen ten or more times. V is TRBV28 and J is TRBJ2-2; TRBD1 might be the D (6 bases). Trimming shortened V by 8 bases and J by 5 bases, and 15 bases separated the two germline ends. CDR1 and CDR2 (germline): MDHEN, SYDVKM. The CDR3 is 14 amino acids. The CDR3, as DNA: TGTGCCAGCCTCGGACAGTTAGGGACCGGGGAGCTGTTTTTT. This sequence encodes CASLGQLGTGELFF.

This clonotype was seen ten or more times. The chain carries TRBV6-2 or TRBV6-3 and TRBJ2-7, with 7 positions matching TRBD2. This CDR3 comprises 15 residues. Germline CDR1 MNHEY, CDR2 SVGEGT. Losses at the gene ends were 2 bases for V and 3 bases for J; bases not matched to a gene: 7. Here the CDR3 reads CASSYSLAAYYEQYF. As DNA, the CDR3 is TGTGCCAGCAGTTACAGCCTAGCGGCCTACTACGAGCAGTACTTC.

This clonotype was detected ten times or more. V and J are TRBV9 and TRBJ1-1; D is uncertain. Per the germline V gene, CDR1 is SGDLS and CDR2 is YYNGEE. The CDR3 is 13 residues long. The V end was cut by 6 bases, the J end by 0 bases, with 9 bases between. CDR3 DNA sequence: TGTGCCAGCACTTCGGTTTTGAACACTGAAGCTTTCTTT. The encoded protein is CASTSVLNTEAFF.

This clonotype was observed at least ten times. The CDR3 loop is CASSLSGISDGELFF. The CDR3 nucleotides are TGTGCCAGCAGTTTGAGCGGGATATCTGACGGGGAGCTGTTTTTT. V usage is TRBV28 and J usage is TRBJ2-2; 7 bases are a match to TRBD2. The CDR3 length is 15 residues. Germline V CDR1 and CDR2: MDHEN, SYDVKM. Trimming at V came to 3 bases and at J to 7 bases, leaving 8 bases not matched to a gene.

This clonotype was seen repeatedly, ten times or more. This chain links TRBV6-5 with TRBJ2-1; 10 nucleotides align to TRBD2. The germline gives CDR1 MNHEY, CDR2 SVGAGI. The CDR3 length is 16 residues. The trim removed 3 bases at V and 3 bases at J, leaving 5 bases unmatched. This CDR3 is CASSYGLAGVYNEQFF. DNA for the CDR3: TGTGCCAGCAGTTATGGTCTAGCGGGGGTCTACAATGAGCAGTTCTTC.